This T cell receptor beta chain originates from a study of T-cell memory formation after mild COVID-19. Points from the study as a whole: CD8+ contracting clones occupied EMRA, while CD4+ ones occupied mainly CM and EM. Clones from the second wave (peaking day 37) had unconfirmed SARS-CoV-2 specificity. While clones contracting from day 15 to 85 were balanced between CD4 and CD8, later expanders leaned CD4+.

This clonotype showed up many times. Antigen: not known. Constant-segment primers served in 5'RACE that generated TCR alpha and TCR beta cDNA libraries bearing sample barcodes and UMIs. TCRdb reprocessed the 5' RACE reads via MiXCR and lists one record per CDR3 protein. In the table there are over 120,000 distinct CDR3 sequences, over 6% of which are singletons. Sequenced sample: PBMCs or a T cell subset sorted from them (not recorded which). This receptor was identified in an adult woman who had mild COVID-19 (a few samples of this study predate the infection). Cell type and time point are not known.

CDR3 amino acids: CASSPRWDRGADTQYF. CDR3 coding DNA: TGTGCCAGCAGCCCGCGATGGGACAGGGGGGCAGATACGCAGTATTTT. This chain joins TRBV7-2 and TRBJ2-3; 11 bases map to TRBD1. The CDR3 sequence is 16 residues long. Germline CDR1 and CDR2: SGHTA and FQGNSA. Trimming at V came to 5 bases and at J to 4 bases, leaving 8 bases not matched to a gene.